This T cell receptor beta chain is from a study of cytomegalovirus exposure and HLA in healthy donors. CDR1 and CDR2 (germline): ENHRY, SYGVKD. The CDR3 has 13 residues. V lost 10 bases, J lost 5 bases, and 7 bases stayed unmatched. Each donor was nominally healthy when sampled (though unrecorded immune exposures were likely). 60 Vbeta and 13 Jbeta primers were used in PCR. Some clones are missing from TCRdb's copy, which holds only in-frame ones; the method was immunoSEQ multiplex PCR. Of 180,000 or so clones in the sample, approximately 85% were seen once. As concerns this clone: The antigen remains undetermined.

Notes on the study in general: Looking again later, the authors saw that most CMV-associated TCR beta chains seemed HLA-restricted. The analysis excluded some indistinguishable V segments, including TRBV6-2 and TRBV6-3.

The rearrangement joins TRBV10-3 to TRBJ2-3; the match to TRBD2 covers 9 bases. The TCR sequence derives from a man aged 18 to 30 in good health and CMV-seropositive. The sample consisted of PBMCs. The CDR3 sequence: CATSGDGEDTQYF. The DNA for the CDR3 is TGTGCCACTAGCGGGGATGGGGAAGATACGCAGTATTTT.